This T cell receptor beta chain was sequenced during a study of blood T cells in healthy people across ages. Unmatched junction bases numbered 7, after V lost 2 bases and J lost 6 bases. CDR3 length: 16 amino acids. The germline V gene encodes CDR1 WSHSY and CDR2 SAAADI. It was with a sample-barcoded 5' primer and a J-beta primer mix that a second PCR of roughly 7 to 12 cycles was run. In TCRdb, the 5' RACE reads were re-called with MiXCR into one record per CDR3 protein. The sample includes 730,000 or so distinct CDR3 sequences, 40% to 50% seen only once; the top ten take about 30%. Worth noting for this clonotype: Its specificity is unknown.

Study-level findings and limits: Versus aged donors, long-lived donors had higher diversity and more naive CD4+ cells.

This clonotype originated in a man aged 80 or over in good health. This chain links TRBV10-2 with TRBJ2-1; the match to TRBD2 covers 10 bases. Sequencing input: blood. CDR3 in DNA: TGCGCCAGCAGTGAGCAGGGGACTAGCGTCCGCAATGAGCAGTTCTTC. Protein sequence: CASSEQGTSVRNEQFF.